This T cell receptor (beta chain) derives from a study of T cell repertoires in cytomegalovirus infection. The overall study: Newly reported HLA-C-restricted and thoroughly characterized HLA-B-restricted CMV epitopes were employed. Indicated by public TCR beta signatures were CMV infection and matching HLA type.

TCRdb analysed the reads with MiXCR anew, one entry per CDR3 protein. The data contain 750,000 to 950,000 distinct CDR3 sequences, just under 30% of them singletons. About this clonotype: Its antigen is currently unknown.

There are 14 residues in the CDR3. Unmatched junction bases numbered 9, after V lost 4 bases and J lost 6 bases. The chain uses TRBV12-3 or TRBV12-4 and TRBJ2-7, with TRBD2 matching over 7 bases. This specimen was cultured CD8+ T cells from PBMCs, taken from culture after CMV antigen stimulation. This clonotype was sampled from a human donor in good health (CMV status not recorded). Some clones in this sample may be carry-over from other donors' samples. The CDR3 sequence is CASSSGTTIREQYF. The CDR3, as DNA: TGTGCCAGCAGTTCCGGGACTACAATTCGCGAGCAGTACTTC.